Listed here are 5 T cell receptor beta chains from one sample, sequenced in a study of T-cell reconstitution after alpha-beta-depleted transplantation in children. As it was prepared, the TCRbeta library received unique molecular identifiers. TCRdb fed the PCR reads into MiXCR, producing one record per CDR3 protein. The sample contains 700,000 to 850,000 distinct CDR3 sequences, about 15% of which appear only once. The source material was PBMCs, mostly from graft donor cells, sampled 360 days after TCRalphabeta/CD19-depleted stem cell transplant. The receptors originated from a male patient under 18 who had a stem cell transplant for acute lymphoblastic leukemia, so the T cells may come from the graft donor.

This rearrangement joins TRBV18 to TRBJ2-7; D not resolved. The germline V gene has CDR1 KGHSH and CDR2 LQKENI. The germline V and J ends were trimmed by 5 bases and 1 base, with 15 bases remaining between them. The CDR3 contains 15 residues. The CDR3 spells CASSTRLQPSYEQYF. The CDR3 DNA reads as TGTGCCAGCTCAACCCGACTGCAGCCTTCCTACGAGCAGTACTTC.

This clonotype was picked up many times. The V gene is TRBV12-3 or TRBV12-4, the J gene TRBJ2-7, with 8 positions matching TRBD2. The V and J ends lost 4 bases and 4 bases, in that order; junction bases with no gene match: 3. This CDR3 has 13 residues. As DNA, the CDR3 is TGTGCCAGCAGTTCAGGGACTAGATACGAGCAGTACTTC. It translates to CASSSGTRYEQYF.

The chain's CDR3 is CASSPRGRAMMNEQFF. Here the CDR3 DNA reads TGTGCCAGCAGCCCCCGCGGGAGGGCCATGATGAATGAGCAGTTCTTC. This chain connects TRBV7-9 to TRBJ2-1; TRBD2 matches 9 bases. The CDR3 sequence is 16 residues long. V shed 5 bases and J 7 bases; nucleotides not matched to a gene: 12. CDR1 and CDR2 (germline): SEHNR, FQNEAQ (reference sequence). The whole variable domain, remainder taken from reference TRBV7-9 and TRBJ2-1, is DTGVSQNPRHKITKRGQNVTFRCDPISEHNRLYWYRQTLGQGPEFLTYFQNEAQLEKSRLLSDRFSAERPKGSFSTLEIQRTEQGDSAMYLCASSPRGRAMMNEQFFGPGTRLTVL.

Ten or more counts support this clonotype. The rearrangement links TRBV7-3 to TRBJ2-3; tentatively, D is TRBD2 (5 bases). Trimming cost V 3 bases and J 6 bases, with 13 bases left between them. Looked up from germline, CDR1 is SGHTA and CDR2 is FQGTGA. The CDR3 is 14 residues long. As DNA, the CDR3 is TGTGCCAGCAGCTTGGGTGCGGGTGGTGATACGCAGTATTTT. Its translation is CASSLGAGGDTQYF.

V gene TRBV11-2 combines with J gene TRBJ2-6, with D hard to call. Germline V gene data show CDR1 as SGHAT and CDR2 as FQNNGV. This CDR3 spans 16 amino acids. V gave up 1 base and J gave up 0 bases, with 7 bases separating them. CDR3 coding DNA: TGTGCCAGCAGCTTAGGGATGCTCTCTGGGGCCAACGTCCTGACTTTC. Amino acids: CASSLGMLSGANVLTF.